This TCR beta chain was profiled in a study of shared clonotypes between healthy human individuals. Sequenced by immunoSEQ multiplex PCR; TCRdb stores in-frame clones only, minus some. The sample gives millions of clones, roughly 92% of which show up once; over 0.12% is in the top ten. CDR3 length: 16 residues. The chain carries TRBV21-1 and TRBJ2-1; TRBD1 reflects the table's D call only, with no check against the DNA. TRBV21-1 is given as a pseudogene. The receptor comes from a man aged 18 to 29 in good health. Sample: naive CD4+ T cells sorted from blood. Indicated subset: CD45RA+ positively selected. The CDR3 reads CASTSTGVRSYNEQFF. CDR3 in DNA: TGTGCCAGCACCAGTACAGGGGTCCGCTCCTACAATGAGCAGTTCTTC.